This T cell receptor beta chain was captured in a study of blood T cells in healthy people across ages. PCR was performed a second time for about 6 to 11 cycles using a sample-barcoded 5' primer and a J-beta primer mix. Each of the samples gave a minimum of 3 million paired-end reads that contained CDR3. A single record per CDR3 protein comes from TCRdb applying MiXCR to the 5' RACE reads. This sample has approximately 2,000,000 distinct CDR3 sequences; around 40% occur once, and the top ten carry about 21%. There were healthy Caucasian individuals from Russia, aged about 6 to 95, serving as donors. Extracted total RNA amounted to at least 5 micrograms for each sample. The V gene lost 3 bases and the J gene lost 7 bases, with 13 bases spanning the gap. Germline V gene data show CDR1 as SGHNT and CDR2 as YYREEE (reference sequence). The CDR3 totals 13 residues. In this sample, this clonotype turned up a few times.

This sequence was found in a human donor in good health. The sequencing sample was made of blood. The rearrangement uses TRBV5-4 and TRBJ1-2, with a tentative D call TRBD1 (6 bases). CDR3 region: CASSYTGLRGYTF. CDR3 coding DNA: TGTGCCAGCAGCTATACAGGGCTACGTGGCTACACCTTC.